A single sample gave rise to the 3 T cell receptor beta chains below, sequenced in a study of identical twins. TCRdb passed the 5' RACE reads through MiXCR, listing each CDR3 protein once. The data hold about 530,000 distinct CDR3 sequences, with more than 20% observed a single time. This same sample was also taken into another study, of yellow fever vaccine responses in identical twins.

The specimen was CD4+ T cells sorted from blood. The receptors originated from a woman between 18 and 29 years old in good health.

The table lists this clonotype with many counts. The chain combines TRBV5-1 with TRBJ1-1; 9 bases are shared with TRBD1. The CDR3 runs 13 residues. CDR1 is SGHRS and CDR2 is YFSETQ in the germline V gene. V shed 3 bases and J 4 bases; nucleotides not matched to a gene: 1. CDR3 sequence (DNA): TGCGCCAGCAGCTCGACAGGGGGCACTGAAGCTTTCTTT. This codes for CASSSTGGTEAFF.

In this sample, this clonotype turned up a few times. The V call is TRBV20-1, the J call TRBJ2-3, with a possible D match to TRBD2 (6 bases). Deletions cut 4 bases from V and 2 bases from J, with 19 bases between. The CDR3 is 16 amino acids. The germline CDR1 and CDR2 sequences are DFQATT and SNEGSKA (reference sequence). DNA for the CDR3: TGCAGTGCTATTAATGGACTACCAAGGAACACAGATACGCAGTATTTT. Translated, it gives CSAINGLPRNTDTQYF.

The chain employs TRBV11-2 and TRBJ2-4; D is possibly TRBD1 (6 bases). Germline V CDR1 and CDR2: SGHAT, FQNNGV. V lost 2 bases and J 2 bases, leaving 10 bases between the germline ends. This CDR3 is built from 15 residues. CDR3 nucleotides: TGTGCCAGCAGCTTAAGGGACATCCCCAAAAACATTCAGTACTTC. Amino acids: CASSLRDIPKNIQYF. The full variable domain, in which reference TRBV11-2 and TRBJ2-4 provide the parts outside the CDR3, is EAGVAQSPRYKIIEKRQSVAFWCNPISGHATLYWYQQILGQGPKLLIQFQNNGVVDDSQLPKDRFSAERLKGVDSTLKIQPAKLEDSAVYLCASSLRDIPKNIQYFGAGTRLSVL.